What follows are 25 T cell receptor beta chains derived from one specimen sequenced in a study of technical replicates of blood from a handful of donors (dated by TCRdb to between 2016 and 2019). The library relied on the immunoSEQ multiplex PCR assay. Sourced from immuneACCESS, this table was stored by TCRdb with only in-frame sequences that have V and J called. A share of the clones is absent; for the studies checked, an unresolved V gene accounts for under half, and the remainder has no known explanation. Recorded for this sample are fewer than 85,000 clones; approximately 92% of them occurred a single time. Approximately 0.4% of the sample is held by the ten biggest clonotypes. The specimen was T cells isolated from PBMCs. The receptors shown here come from a human donor in good health.

This chain links TRBV29-1 with TRBJ1-2, with 7 bases that match TRBD1. In germline, CDR1 is SQVTM, CDR2 ANQGSEA. V lost 6 bases, J lost 3 bases, and 7 bases stayed unmatched. The length of the CDR3 is 13 residues. CDR3 loop: CSVGTGEYYGYTF. CDR3 coding DNA: TGCAGCGTAGGAACAGGGGAATACTATGGCTACACCTTC. Full variable domain (rest looked up from reference TRBV29-1 and TRBJ1-2): SAVISQKPSRDICQRGTSLTIQCQVDSQVTMMFWYRQQPGQSLTLIATANQGSEATYESGFVIDKFPISRPNLTFSTLTVSNMSPEDSSIYLCSVGTGEYYGYTFGSGTRLTVV.

The chain recombines TRBV5-4 with TRBJ2-7; unclear D gene. The germline gives CDR1 SGHNT, CDR2 YYREEE (reference sequence). This CDR3 is 15 amino acids long. The V end was cut by 1 base, the J end by 2 bases, with 13 bases between. CDR3: CASSLQGSGAYEQYF. CDR3 nucleotides: TGTGCCAGCAGCTTGCAAGGTTCTGGAGCCTACGAGCAGTACTTC.

The chain has TRBV9 and TRBJ2-1; D remains ambiguous. This CDR3 contains 11 residues. CDR1 is SGDLS, CDR2 YYNGEE, per germline. Deletions cut 2 bases from V and 10 bases from J, with 7 bases between. CDR3 amino acids: CASSVGLEQFF. The CDR3 DNA sequence: TGTGCCAGCAGCGTTGGCTTAGAGCAGTTCTTC.

The genes are TRBV7-7 and TRBJ2-1, with 15 bases lining up with TRBD2. Unmatched junction bases numbered 8, after V lost 5 bases and J lost 9 bases. This CDR3 is 16 amino acids long. The germline CDR1 and CDR2 sequences are SSHAT and FNYEAQ (reference sequence). The DNA of the CDR3 is TGTGCCAGCAGCCCTATGGGACTAGCGGGAGGCGGTGAGCAGTTCTTC. Its protein is CASSPMGLAGGGEQFF.

The J gene is TRBJ2-6, the V gene TRBV11-2; TRBD1 aligns across 7 bases. V was pared by 4 bases and J by 0 bases, with 9 bases of the junction left unmatched. Germline lookup yields CDR1 SGHAT and CDR2 FQNNGV. The CDR3 contains 18 residues. The CDR3 coding sequence is TGTGCCAGCAGCTCTTATCTGACAGGGCTCTCTGGGGCCAACGTCCTGACTTTC. Its translation is CASSSYLTGLSGANVLTF.

The chain has TRBV18 and TRBJ1-5, with TRBD1 matching 8 bases. The germline CDR1 and CDR2 sequences are KGHSH and LQKENI. The CDR3 length is 15 residues. V shed 0 bases, J shed 7 bases, and the junction held 5 bases outside the gene matches. The CDR3 region has the DNA TGTGCCAGCTCACCACCGACAGGGGCAGGGCAGCCCCAGCATTTT. Amino acids: CASSPPTGAGQPQHF.

The chain recombines TRBV9 with TRBJ2-1; possibly TRBD1 for D (6 bases). CDR3 length: 16 amino acids. V lost 3 bases, J lost 1 base, and 14 bases lay in between. Germline lookup yields CDR1 SGDLS and CDR2 YYNGEE. This CDR3 is CASSAQVGASYNEQFF. CDR3 nucleotides: TGTGCCAGCAGCGCCCAGGTGGGGGCTTCCTACAATGAGCAGTTCTTC.

The chain is built from TRBV25-1 and TRBJ2-1; weak D call: TRBD2 (6 bases). V lost 2 bases and J 6 bases, leaving 17 bases between the germline ends. From germline, CDR1 is MGHDK and CDR2 SYGVNS. This CDR3 is 16 amino acids long. This chain's CDR3 is CASSEPVGRDLNEQFF. The DNA of the CDR3 is TGTGCCAGCAGTGAACCCGTAGGGCGGGATCTCAATGAGCAGTTCTTC.

The rearrangement joins TRBV6-5 to TRBJ1-2; D may be TRBD1 (5 bases). Germline V gives CDR1 MNHEY, CDR2 SVGAGI. The CDR3 length is 15 residues. Trimming cost V 6 bases and J 0 bases, with 14 bases left between them. In DNA, the CDR3 is TGTGCCAGCAGCTTATATGGGGGGTCTAACTATGGCTACACCTTC. The encoded protein is CASSLYGGSNYGYTF.

The chain has TRBV11-3 and TRBJ2-6; TRBD2 aligns across 12 bases. Germline values: CDR1 SGHNT, CDR2 YENEEA. V trimming: 2 bases; J trimming: 1 base; junction bases outside the gene matches: 0. This CDR3 comprises 17 residues. CDR3 protein: CASSLLAGGSGANVLTF. The CDR3 DNA follows: TGTGCCAGCAGCTTACTAGCGGGAGGGTCTGGGGCCAACGTCCTGACTTTC.

By share, this clone counts as medium-sized. The chain couples TRBV2 to TRBJ2-7; 8 nucleotides match TRBD2. Unmatched junction bases numbered 7, after V lost 7 bases and J lost 2 bases. Looked up from germline, CDR1 is SNHLY and CDR2 is FYNNEI. The CDR3 contains 14 residues. The CDR3 sequence is CASMGLAGPYEQYF. The CDR3 coding sequence is TGTGCCAGCATGGGGCTAGCGGGTCCCTACGAGCAGTACTTC.

The V call is TRBV5-8, the J call TRBJ2-7; TRBD2 matches 8 bases. CDR1 is SGHTS and CDR2 is YDEGEE in the germline V gene. CDR3 length: 16 amino acids. The ends lost 2 bases at V and 4 bases at J; junction bases unmatched: 11. The CDR3: CASSFRPGRGGYEQYF. The CDR3 DNA sequence: TGTGCCAGCAGCTTTCGACCGGGACGGGGGGGGTACGAGCAGTACTTC.

The chain carries TRBV5-6 and TRBJ1-2, with D uncertain. Trimming pared 5 bases from V and 8 bases from J, leaving 16 bases between. The CDR3 is 13 amino acids. Germline CDR1 SGHDT, CDR2 YYEEEE. CDR3 in DNA: TGTGCCAGCAGACGAGGAAGCAGTCGGGGCTACACCTTC. Residues: CASRRGSSRGYTF.

The CDR3 is CASSFSGQPQHF. CDR3 DNA: TGTGCCAGCAGCTTCAGTGGTCAGCCCCAGCATTTT. The rearrangement joins TRBV5-6 to TRBJ1-5; no reliable D call. V shed 2 bases and J shed 6 bases, with 6 bases lying between them. The germline V gene has CDR1 SGHDT and CDR2 YYEEEE. The CDR3 runs to 12 residues.

CDR3 amino acids: CASSQEAGISYEQYF. CDR3 sequence (DNA): TGCGCCAGCAGCCAGGAGGCGGGGATCTCCTACGAGCAGTACTTC. This chain uses TRBV4-3 with TRBJ2-7, with D tentatively TRBD2 (6 bases). Looked up from germline, CDR1 is LGHNA and CDR2 is YSLEER. The CDR3 contains 15 residues. Deletions cut 3 bases from V and 0 bases from J, with 12 bases between.

The chain employs TRBV19 and TRBJ1-1; D might be TRBD1 (6 bases). The CDR3 extends over 14 amino acids. V was pared by 6 bases and J by 2 bases, with 13 bases between. Germline V CDR1 and CDR2: LNHDA, SQIVND (reference sequence). The CDR3 spells CASSPGQINTEAFF. The CDR3 nucleotides are TGTGCCAGTAGCCCCGGACAGATAAACACTGAAGCTTTCTTT.

This sequence joins TRBV9 and TRBJ2-7, with D maybe TRBD2 (6 bases). Trimming took 7 bases from V and 2 from J, leaving 13 bases between them. This CDR3 is built from 13 residues. The V gene's germline CDR1 is SGDLS and CDR2 YYNGEE. The CDR3 spells CASSIGGAYEQYF. CDR3 sequence (DNA): TGTGCCAGCTCTATCGGCGGGGCCTACGAGCAGTACTTC.

V is TRBV2 and J is TRBJ2-7; the match to TRBD2 covers 10 bases. The CDR3 runs to 13 residues. Germline V gene lookup returns CDR1 SNHLY and CDR2 FYNNEI. Trimming removed 9 bases from V and 3 bases from J; junction bases left unmatched: 5. The CDR3 coding sequence is TGTGCCAGTGGGACTAGCGATAACTACGAGCAGTACTTC. This gives the protein CASGTSDNYEQYF.

The chain couples TRBV12-5 to TRBJ2-5, with TRBD1 identical over 7 bases. CDR1 LGHNT and CDR2 FRNRAP come from the germline V gene. After removal of 6 bases from V and 5 bases from J, the junction contained 9 bases not matched to a gene. This CDR3 comprises 14 residues. CDR3: CASGPQTGLETQYF. In DNA form, the CDR3 reads TGTGCTAGTGGACCCCAGACAGGGTTGGAGACCCAGTACTTC. The variable domain in full, with the rest retrieved from reference TRBV12-5 and TRBJ2-5, is DARVTQTPRHKVTEMGQEVTMRCQPILGHNTVFWYRQTMMQGLELLAYFRNRAPLDDSGMPKDRFSAEMPDATLATLKIQPSEPRDSAVYFCASGPQTGLETQYFGPGTRLLVL.

The chain recombines TRBV7-8 with TRBJ1-1; D remains unclear. The V and J ends lost 5 bases and 6 bases respectively, with 22 bases between them. CDR1 and CDR2 from the germline V gene are SGHVS and FQNEAQ. CDR3 length: 16 residues. This CDR3 reads CASSLSGEAEGPEAFF. The CDR3 DNA is TGTGCCAGCAGCCTTAGCGGAGAGGCCGAAGGGCCTGAAGCTTTCTTT.

The rearrangement joins TRBV10-3 to TRBJ2-7; D is possibly TRBD1 (6 bases). Trimming shortened V by 3 bases and J by 1 base, and 10 bases separated the two germline ends. The CDR3 extends over 14 amino acids. The germline gives CDR1 ENHRY, CDR2 SYGVKD. The CDR3 reads CAISETGISYEQYF. The CDR3 DNA follows: TGTGCCATCAGTGAAACAGGGATATCCTACGAGCAGTACTTC.

This chain joins TRBV30 and TRBJ1-4; D remains ambiguous. The CDR3 has 15 residues. The V end was cut by 6 bases, the J end by 4 bases, with 18 bases between. Germline V CDR1 and CDR2: GTSNPN, SVGIG (reference sequence). The CDR3 loop is CACLRPVAGNEKLFF. CDR3 bases: TGTGCCTGTTTGAGACCTGTCGCGGGTAATGAAAAACTGTTTTTT.

This chain links TRBV7-2 with TRBJ2-3; 7 nucleotides line up with TRBD2. The CDR3 consists of 15 residues. Germline V gene data show CDR1 as SGHTA and CDR2 as FQGNSA. The J segment lost 1 base and the V segment lost 4 bases, leaving 5 bases of the junction unmatched. The CDR3 spells CASSSGAGGTDTQYF. CDR3 sequence (DNA): TGTGCCAGCAGCTCGGGTGCGGGGGGCACAGATACGCAGTATTTT.

The chain links TRBV6-5 to TRBJ1-2; D may be TRBD1 (6 bases). CDR1 MNHEY and CDR2 SVGAGI come from the germline V gene. CDR3 length equals 13 residues. Trimming stripped 7 bases from V and 6 bases from J, with 15 bases between. This CDR3 is CASTLNRANGYTF. The CDR3 DNA reads as TGTGCCAGCACTTTAAACAGGGCCAATGGCTACACCTTC.

V usage is TRBV5-1 and J usage is TRBJ2-1; 7 nucleotides align to TRBD1. With 1 base clipped from V and 0 bases from J, the junction kept 7 bases outside the gene matches. The CDR3 extends over 17 amino acids. CDR1 SGHRS and CDR2 YFSETQ come from the germline V gene. The CDR3 reads CASSLIGTASSYNEQFF. CDR3 DNA sequence: TGCGCCAGCAGCTTGATAGGGACAGCAAGCTCCTACAATGAGCAGTTCTTC.